The present entry profiles one TCR beta chain with its context. What it binds is not known. The ends lost 4 bases at V and 4 bases at J; junction bases unmatched: 7. The germline V gene has CDR1 SGHTA and CDR2 FQGNSA. The CDR3 spans 15 residues. This entry is derived from a study of T-cell memory formation after mild COVID-19. Notes on the study in general: CD4+ contracting clones were found mainly in CM and EM, and CD8+ ones in EMRA. Second-wave clones peaking on day 37 lacked confirmed SARS-CoV-2 specificity.

The 5'RACE method, run with constant-segment primers, produced TCR alpha and TCR beta cDNA libraries (carrying sample barcodes and UMIs). One entry per CDR3 protein results from TCRdb running MiXCR on the 5' RACE reads. The sample records roughly 370,000 distinct CDR3 sequences, 15% to 20% being singletons. The genes are TRBV7-2 and TRBJ1-2; TRBD1 aligns across 9 bases. The clonotype originates from a man aged 18 to 30 who had mild COVID-19 (a few samples of this study predate the infection). Cell type and time point are not known. The material sequenced was PBMCs or a T cell subset sorted from them (not recorded which). CDR3 coding DNA: TGTGCCAGCAGCTCGAGGACAGGGGCCTCCTATGGCTACACCTTC. It codes for CASSSRTGASYGYTF. Looking up the rest from reference TRBV7-2 and TRBJ1-2 gives the full variable domain: GAGVSQSPSNKVTEKGKDVELRCDPISGHTALYWYRQSLGQGLEFLIYFQGNSAPDKSGLPSDRFSAERTGGSVSTLTIQRTQQEDSAVYLCASSSRTGASYGYTFGSGTRLTVV.